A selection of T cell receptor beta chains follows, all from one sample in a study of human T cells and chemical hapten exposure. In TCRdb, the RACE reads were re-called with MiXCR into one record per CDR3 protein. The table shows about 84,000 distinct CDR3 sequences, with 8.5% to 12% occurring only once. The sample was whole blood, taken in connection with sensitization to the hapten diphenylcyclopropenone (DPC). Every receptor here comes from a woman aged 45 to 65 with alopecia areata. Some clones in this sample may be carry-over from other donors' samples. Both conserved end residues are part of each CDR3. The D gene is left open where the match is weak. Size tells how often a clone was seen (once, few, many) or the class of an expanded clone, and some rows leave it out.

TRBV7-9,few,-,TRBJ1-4,CASSLGQTDNEKLFF,TGTGCCAGCAGCTTAGGCCAGACGGATAATGAAAAACTGTTTTTT
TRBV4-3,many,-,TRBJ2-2,CASSQNSGGTGELFF,TGCGCCAGCAGCCAAAACTCTGGAGGCACCGGGGAGCTGTTTTTT
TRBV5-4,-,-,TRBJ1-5,CASIGAGWQPQHF,TGTGCCAGCATTGGGGCCGGTTGGCAGCCCCAGCATTTT
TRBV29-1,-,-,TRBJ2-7,CSVEWLYEQYF,TGCAGCGTTGAATGGTTATACGAGCAGTACTTC
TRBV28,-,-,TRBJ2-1,CASSSPFGDNEQFF,TGTGCCAGTTCTAGTCCTTTCGGCGACAATGAGCAGTTCTTC
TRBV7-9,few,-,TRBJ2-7,CASSLAPGARSVYEQYF,TGTGCCAGCAGCTTAGCCCCGGGGGCGCGATCTGTCTACGAGCAGTACTTC
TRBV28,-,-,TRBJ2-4,CASMRQGTAKNIQYF,TGTGCCAGCATGCGGCAGGGGACTGCCAAAAACATTCAGTACTTC
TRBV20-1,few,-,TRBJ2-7,CSARGSPGEGYEQYF,TGCAGTGCTAGAGGGTCCCCGGGGGAAGGATACGAGCAGTACTTC
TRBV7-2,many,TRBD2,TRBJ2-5,CASSLPGGQETQYF,TGTGCCAGCAGCTTACCGGGAGGCCAAGAGACCCAGTACTTC
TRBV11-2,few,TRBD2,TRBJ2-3,CASSFRLAGVGDTQYF,TGTGCCAGCAGCTTCAGACTAGCGGGAGTCGGAGATACGCAGTATTTT
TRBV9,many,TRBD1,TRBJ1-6,CASSGTGGESPLHF,TGTGCCAGCAGCGGGACAGGGGGTGAGTCACCCCTCCACTTT
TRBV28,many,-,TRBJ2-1,CASSLYRRADEQFF,TGTGCCAGCAGTTTATACCGCCGCGCGGACGAGCAGTTCTTC
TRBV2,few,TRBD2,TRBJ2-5,CASQIGRQETQYF,TGTGCCAGCCAAATCGGGAGGCAAGAGACCCAGTACTTC
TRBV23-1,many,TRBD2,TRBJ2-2,CASSLTGTTNTGELFF,TGCGCCAGCAGTCTTACCGGGACTACGAACACCGGGGAGCTGTTTTTT
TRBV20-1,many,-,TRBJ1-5,CSAREELSNQPQHF,TGCAGTGCTAGAGAGGAGCTTAGCAATCAGCCCCAGCATTTT
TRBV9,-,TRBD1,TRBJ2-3,CASQGASDTQYF,TGTGCCAGCCAGGGGGCCTCAGATACGCAGTATTTT
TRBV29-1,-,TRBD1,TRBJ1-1,CSAEVPGQVAFF,TGCAGCGCTGAGGTACCGGGACAGGTAGCTTTCTTT
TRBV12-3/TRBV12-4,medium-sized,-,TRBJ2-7,CASSLGYEQYF,TGTGCCAGCAGCTTAGGCTACGAGCAGTACTTC
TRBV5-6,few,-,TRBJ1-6,CASSNRQESSYNSPLHF,TGTGCCAGCAGTAACCGACAGGAGAGCTCCTATAATTCACCCCTCCACTTT
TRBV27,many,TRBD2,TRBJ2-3,CASSPRVRRTSGRAEDTQYF,TGTGCCAGCAGTCCTAGGGTCAGAAGGACTAGCGGGAGGGCCGAAGATACGCAGTATTTT
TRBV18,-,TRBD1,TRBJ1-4,CASSPGRGRTNEKLFF,TGTGCCAGCTCACCCGGCAGGGGGCGAACTAATGAAAAACTGTTTTTT
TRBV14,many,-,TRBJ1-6,CASSQDFGDSPLHF,TGTGCCAGCAGCCAAGATTTCGGGGATTCACCCCTCCACTTT
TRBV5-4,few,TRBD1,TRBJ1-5,CASSMGQGEGQPQHF,TGTGCCAGCAGCATGGGACAGGGTGAGGGTCAGCCCCAGCATTTT
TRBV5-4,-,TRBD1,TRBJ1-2,CASSGADRAGYTF,TGTGCCAGCAGCGGAGCCGACAGGGCTGGCTACACCTTC
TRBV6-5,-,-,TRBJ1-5,CASSDSGEGPQHF,TGTGCCAGCAGTGACTCCGGGGAAGGGCCCCAGCATTTT
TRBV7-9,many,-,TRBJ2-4,CASSLLGENIQYF,TGTGCCAGCAGCTTACTCGGAGAAAACATTCAGTACTTC
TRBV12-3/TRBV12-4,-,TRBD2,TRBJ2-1,CASKLFASGRNDEQFF,TGTGCCAGCAAGCTTTTTGCTAGCGGGAGAAACGATGAGCAGTTCTTC
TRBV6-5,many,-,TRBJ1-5,CASGVPTSNQPQHF,TGTGCCAGCGGGGTACCCACTAGCAATCAGCCCCAGCATTTT
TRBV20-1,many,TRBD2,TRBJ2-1,CSARASLAGHSYNEQFF,TGCAGTGCTAGAGCGTCACTAGCGGGGCACTCCTACAATGAGCAGTTCTTC
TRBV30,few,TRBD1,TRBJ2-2,CAWSVLTGVGTGELFF,TGTGCCTGGAGTGTCCTGACAGGGGTCGGCACCGGGGAGCTGTTTTTT
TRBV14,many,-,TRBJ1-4,CASSQFQLEKLFF,TGTGCCAGCAGCCAATTTCAGTTAGAAAAACTGTTTTTT
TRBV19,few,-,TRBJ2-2,CASRNPTGGTGELFF,TGTGCCAGTAGAAATCCGACCGGGGGCACCGGGGAGCTGTTTTTT
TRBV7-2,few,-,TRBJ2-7,CASSLLPLGRPNSYEQYF,TGTGCCAGCAGCTTACTACCCCTTGGGAGACCCAACTCCTACGAGCAGTACTTC
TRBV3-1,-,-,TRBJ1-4,CASSQLINEKLFF,TGTGCCAGCAGCCAGTTGATTAATGAAAAACTGTTTTTT
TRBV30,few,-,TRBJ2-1,CAWSVLGGKAHNEQFF,TGTGCCTGGAGTGTACTTGGCGGGAAGGCCCACAATGAGCAGTTCTTC
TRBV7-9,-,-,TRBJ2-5,CASSLNLGGREETQYF,TGTGCCAGCAGCTTAAATCTCGGGGGGCGCGAGGAGACCCAGTACTTC
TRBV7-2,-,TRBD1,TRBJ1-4,CASSLVGFRGSNEKLFF,TGTGCCAGCAGCTTAGTAGGCTTCAGGGGGAGCAATGAAAAACTGTTTTTT
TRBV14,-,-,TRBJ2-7,CASSQEVQEQYF,TGTGCCAGCAGCCAAGAGGTGCAGGAGCAGTACTTC
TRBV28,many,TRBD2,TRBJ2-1,CASLRTSGSRHNEQFF,TGTGCCAGTCTACGGACTAGCGGGAGTAGACACAATGAGCAGTTCTTC
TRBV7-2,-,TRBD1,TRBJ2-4,CASSPDRGSQNIQYF,TGTGCCAGCAGCCCGGACAGGGGGTCCCAAAACATTCAGTACTTC
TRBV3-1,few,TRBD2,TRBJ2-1,CASSPGTSGRGKNNEQFF,TGTGCCAGCAGTCCTGGGACTAGCGGGAGGGGAAAAAACAATGAGCAGTTCTTC